These 25 T cell receptor beta chains share one sample of origin, sequenced in a study of CD8 T cells in ankylosing spondylitis. TCRdb re-called the 5' RACE reads with MiXCR, one entry per CDR3 protein. The sample yields approximately 200,000 distinct CDR3 sequences, over 10% seen once. What was sequenced was blood, either unsorted or a sorted T cell fraction (not recorded which). The source is a male donor with ankylosing spondylitis or in good health (not recorded which).

This clonotype was seen only once. The genes are TRBV11-2 and TRBJ1-2; no definite D call. Germline loops: CDR1 SGHAT, CDR2 FQNNGV. Trimming pared 1 base from V and 4 bases from J, leaving 10 bases between. CDR3 size: 14 residues. The DNA of the CDR3 is TGTGCCAGCAGCTTAGGTCCGGACGGCTATGGCTACACCTTC. Its translation: CASSLGPDGYGYTF.

This clonotype was found many times. This sequence joins TRBV12-3 or TRBV12-4 and TRBJ2-1, with D perhaps being TRBD1 or TRBD2 (5 bases each). The CDR3 consists of 14 residues. Deletions cut 7 bases from V and 3 bases from J, with 13 bases between. The CDR3 bases are TGTGCCAGCATCTCCGGGACCCTCTACAATGAGCAGTTCTTC. This gives the protein CASISGTLYNEQFF.

This clonotype has only a few counts. The V call is TRBV5-6, the J call TRBJ2-3; the match to TRBD1 covers 8 bases. V lost 4 bases, J lost 1 base, and 5 bases stayed unmatched. The CDR3 length is 15 residues. Looked up from germline, CDR1 is SGHDT and CDR2 is YYEEEE. The CDR3 DNA reads as TGTGCCAGCAGCGCCGGACAGGGACGCACAGATACGCAGTATTTT. It encodes CASSAGQGRTDTQYF.

The chain combines TRBV5-1 with TRBJ2-1, with D perhaps given as TRBD1 or TRBD2 (5 bases each). Germline values: CDR1 SGHRS, CDR2 YFSETQ. CDR3 size: 16 residues. V was clipped by 4 bases and J by 4 bases, with 18 bases between them. The chain's CDR3 is CASSPYGTTAYNEQFF. The CDR3, as DNA: TGCGCCAGCAGCCCGTACGGGACCACGGCTTACAATGAGCAGTTCTTC.

The J gene is TRBJ2-7, the V gene TRBV11-1; a weak D match, TRBD1 (6 bases). Germline V gives CDR1 SGHAT, CDR2 FQDESV (reference sequence). The germline V and J ends were trimmed by 5 bases and 2 bases, with 13 bases remaining between them. The CDR3 has 14 residues. This CDR3 is CASSARDTPYEQYF. In DNA, the CDR3 is TGTGCCAGCAGCGCCCGGGACACCCCCTACGAGCAGTACTTC. Together with reference TRBV11-1 and TRBJ2-7, the CDR3 gives the full variable domain: EAEVAQSPRYKITEKSQAVAFWCDPISGHATLYWYRQILGQGPELLVQFQDESVVDDSQLPKDRFSAERLKGVDSTLKIQPAELGDSAMYLCASSARDTPYEQYFGPGTRLTVT.

This clonotype has a handful of counts. V usage is TRBV2 and J usage is TRBJ1-1, with a tentative D call TRBD1 (5 bases). This CDR3 comprises 13 residues. Germline loops: CDR1 SNHLY, CDR2 FYNNEI. V gave up 3 bases and J gave up 4 bases, with 9 bases separating them. Here the CDR3 reads CASSDRGSTEAFF. DNA of the CDR3: TGTGCCAGCAGTGATCGGGGGAGCACTGAAGCTTTCTTT. Complete variable domain (other parts from reference TRBV2 and TRBJ1-1): EPEVTQTPSHQVTQMGQEVILRCVPISNHLYFYWYRQILGQKVEFLVSFYNNEISEKSEIFDDQFSVERPDGSNFTLKIRSTKLEDSAMYFCASSDRGSTEAFFGQGTRLTVV.

This clonotype has more than one count but fewer than ten. V is TRBV20-1 and J is TRBJ2-7; 7 nucleotides line up with TRBD2. The V gene end was trimmed by 5 bases and the J gene end by 7 bases; junction bases not matched to a gene: 20. CDR1 and CDR2 (germline): DFQATT, SNEGSKA (reference sequence). The CDR3 is 16 amino acids. CDR3 protein: CSASLGAGDPLGEQYF. The CDR3 DNA reads TGCAGTGCTTCCCTCGGGGCGGGGGATCCTTTGGGGGAGCAGTACTTC.

The chain uses TRBV7-2 and TRBJ1-1; D call uncertain. Germline V lookup: CDR1 SGHTA, CDR2 FQGNSA. CDR3 size: 16 residues. Trimming cost V 0 bases and J 0 bases, with 11 bases left between them. The CDR3 region has the DNA TGTGCCAGCAGCTTAGCTAGGGCAGCCTTGAACACTGAAGCTTTCTTT. The encoded protein is CASSLARAALNTEAFF.

This clonotype was observed a handful of times. The chain combines TRBV5-1 with TRBJ2-7, with D perhaps being TRBD1 or TRBD2 (7 bases each). The CDR3 contains 14 residues. Germline CDR1 is SGHRS and CDR2 is YFSETQ. V was clipped by 4 bases and J by 5 bases, with 16 bases between them. The CDR3 protein is CASSQGEGWNEQYF. DNA for the CDR3: TGCGCCAGCAGCCAGGGGGAGGGCTGGAACGAGCAGTACTTC.

This clonotype was observed many times. This chain links TRBV11-2 with TRBJ2-7; D perhaps matches TRBD2 (6 bases). The CDR3 contains 14 residues. Germline V gene sequence: CDR1 SGHAT, CDR2 FQNNGV. V dropped 1 base and J dropped 4 bases, with 11 bases sitting between them. For the CDR3, the DNA is TGTGCCAGCAGCTTAGGAGGGACTGTGTACGAGCAGTACTTC. This translates into CASSLGGTVYEQYF. Looking up the rest from reference TRBV11-2 and TRBJ2-7 gives the full variable domain: EAGVAQSPRYKIIEKRQSVAFWCNPISGHATLYWYQQILGQGPKLLIQFQNNGVVDDSQLPKDRFSAERLKGVDSTLKIQPAKLEDSAVYLCASSLGGTVYEQYFGPGTRLTVT.

This clonotype was counted only a few times. The J gene is TRBJ2-3, the V gene TRBV3-1, with 11 bases that match TRBD2. V shed 1 base and J 6 bases; nucleotides not matched to a gene: 6. Germline CDR1 is LGHDT and CDR2 is YNNKEL (reference sequence). The CDR3 has 16 residues. CDR3 DNA: TGTGCCAGCAGCCAAGTACTAGCGGGGGCCCCCGATACGCAGTATTTT. Its translation: CASSQVLAGAPDTQYF.

V is TRBV6-1 and J is TRBJ2-7, with 8 positions matching TRBD1. The CDR3 runs 14 residues. The J segment lost 1 base and the V segment lost 6 bases, leaving 5 bases of the junction unmatched. The germline V gene has CDR1 MNHNS and CDR2 SASEGT. This chain's CDR3 is CASSQRQGSYEQYF. The CDR3 nucleotides are TGTGCCAGCAGCCAGCGACAGGGGTCCTACGAGCAGTACTTC.

This clonotype has just a few counts. The V gene is TRBV24-1, the J gene TRBJ2-2; the D gene is possibly TRBD2 (5 bases). The CDR3 loop spans 16 amino acids. Germline V CDR1 and CDR2: KGHDR, SFDVKD. V was pared by 2 bases and J by 3 bases, with 12 bases between. The CDR3, as DNA: TGTGCCACCAGTGATTCGCTAGCTGGCGACACCGGGGAGCTGTTTTTT. Encoded protein: CATSDSLAGDTGELFF.

The chain carries TRBV6-1 and TRBJ2-7; perhaps D is TRBD1 or TRBD2 (6 bases each). Germline V gene sequence: CDR1 MNHNS, CDR2 SASEGT. V was pared by 6 bases and J by 4 bases, with 19 bases between. The CDR3 loop spans 15 amino acids. The CDR3 DNA is TGTGCCAGCAGCCCCGGGGGCGGTGGGTTTTACGAGCAGTACTTC. Protein sequence: CASSPGGGGFYEQYF.

This chain connects TRBV6-5 to TRBJ2-5; TRBD2 might be the D (5 bases). Germline loops: CDR1 MNHEY, CDR2 SVGAGI. The CDR3 length is 15 residues. Trimming pared 2 bases from V and 1 base from J, leaving 11 bases between. The CDR3: CASSYGPEGQETQYF. Here the CDR3 DNA reads TGTGCCAGCAGTTACGGGCCAGAGGGCCAAGAGACCCAGTACTTC.

The chain recombines TRBV2 with TRBJ2-1; 10 positions agree with TRBD2. The CDR3 sequence is 16 residues long. Trimming cost V 6 bases and J 4 bases; bases outside gene matches: 9. CDR1 SNHLY and CDR2 FYNNEI come from the germline V gene. The CDR3 region is CASRTRTSGWYNEQFF. The CDR3 coding sequence is TGTGCCAGCAGGACTAGGACTAGCGGATGGTACAATGAGCAGTTCTTC.

The chain has TRBV15 and TRBJ1-5; TRBD1 matches 7 bases. The germline gives CDR1 LNHNV, CDR2 YYDKDF (reference sequence). Losses at the gene ends were 1 base for V and 7 bases for J; bases not matched to a gene: 7. The CDR3 loop spans 15 amino acids. The CDR3 is CATSRGQGKIQPQHF. CDR3 in DNA: TGTGCCACCAGCAGAGGACAGGGTAAGATACAGCCCCAGCATTTT.

This chain uses TRBV4-1 with TRBJ2-1, with D tentatively TRBD2 (5 bases). CDR3 length: 13 residues. Deletions cut 8 bases from V and 4 bases from J, with 12 bases between. Germline V gives CDR1 MGHRA, CDR2 YSYEKL. CDR3 in amino acids: CASREDEYNEQFF. DNA of the CDR3: TGCGCCAGCCGGGAAGACGAATACAATGAGCAGTTCTTC.

The table lists this clonotype with a few counts. The chain couples TRBV27 to TRBJ2-7; weak D call: TRBD2 (6 bases). The CDR3 has 15 amino acids. Trimming shortened V by 0 bases and J by 3 bases, and 12 bases separated the two germline ends. Germline assignment: CDR1 MNHEY and CDR2 SMNVEV (reference sequence). The CDR3 nucleotides are TGTGCCAGCAGTTTATCGGAGGGTTTGGGCTACGAGCAGTACTTC. As protein: CASSLSEGLGYEQYF.

This clonotype occurred a few times. This chain connects TRBV5-5 to TRBJ2-3, with D possibly being TRBD1 (7 bases). The V and J ends lost 4 bases and 6 bases respectively, with 24 bases between them. Germline-derived CDR1 and CDR2 are SGHKS and YYEKEE (reference sequence). This CDR3 has 17 amino acids. The CDR3 loop reads CASSPVAGQRVADTQYF. CDR3 DNA sequence: TGTGCCAGCAGCCCCGTTGCGGGACAGAGAGTCGCTGATACGCAGTATTTT.

This clonotype was picked up one time. The chain couples TRBV18 to TRBJ2-1; maybe TRBD2 (5 bases). The V end lost 3 bases, the J end lost 5 bases, and 14 bases lay between the germline ends. Germline CDR1 KGHSH, CDR2 LQKENI. The CDR3 is 15 amino acids. CDR3 amino acids: CASSPDEGRNNEQFF. The CDR3 nucleotides read TGTGCCAGCTCACCCGACGAGGGAAGGAACAATGAGCAGTTCTTC.

The J gene is TRBJ2-2, the V gene TRBV6-2 or TRBV6-3; D is undetermined. Germline CDR1 MNHEY, CDR2 SVGEGT. V shed 2 bases and J shed 6 bases, with 13 bases lying between them. CDR3 length: 15 residues. DNA for the CDR3: TGTGCCAGCAGTTACACCTTATCCCGAGCCGGGGAGCTGTTTTTT. Its translation is CASSYTLSRAGELFF.

This sequence joins TRBV28 and TRBJ1-1, with D possibly being TRBD1 (5 bases). The CDR3 extends over 14 amino acids. Trimming removed 1 base from V and 5 bases from J, with 11 bases in between. The germline V gene has CDR1 MDHEN and CDR2 SYDVKM. The CDR3 here is CASSLSPGRTEAFF. CDR3 in DNA: TGTGCCAGCAGTTTATCGCCAGGGAGGACTGAAGCTTTCTTT.

The table lists this clonotype with a few counts. This rearrangement joins TRBV7-9 to TRBJ2-7; D may be TRBD1 or TRBD2 (5 bases each). The germline V and J ends were trimmed by 5 bases and 6 bases, with 14 bases remaining between them. Germline lookup yields CDR1 SEHNR and CDR2 FQNEAQ (reference sequence). This CDR3 spans 13 amino acids. CDR3 DNA: TGTGCCAGCAGCGCCAGGGTGGGGAGCGAGCAGTACTTC. Translating gives CASSARVGSEQYF.

The chain joins TRBV12-3 or TRBV12-4 to TRBJ2-3, with a tentative D call TRBD2 (7 bases). V dropped 3 bases and J dropped 1 base, with 14 bases sitting between them. This CDR3 is built from 16 residues. CDR3 nucleotide sequence: TGTGCCAGCAGTTTGGAGGGGGGGGGTGGCACAGATACGCAGTATTTT. It is translated as CASSLEGGGGTDTQYF.